This note documents a single TCR beta chain sequence. This clone has only one observation. Its antigen has not been determined. One end of the junction fails to match germline, which may point to a read error. The cohort consisted of more than 650 healthy bone marrow donors. At the time of sampling, every cohort member was nominally healthy, though immune exposures that went unrecorded were likely present. The donor was CMV seronegative and was included in the group of a few hundred seronegative cohort members. Each donor provided a peripheral blood sample, and peripheral blood mononuclear cells were used for TCR beta sequencing. The Qiagen DNeasy Blood Extraction Kit was used to extract genomic DNA from the blood cell samples. This sample was included in a study of cytomegalovirus exposure and HLA in healthy donors (dated by TCRdb to 2016 to 2017). A note on the overall study: In an earlier analysis of roughly 500 of the donors, 276 Gb of sequence data and roughly 100 million unique TCR beta sequences from 180 million or so T cells were reported. An early release covering 550 to 700 HLA-typed donors comprised about 300 gigabases of sequencing data and around 85 million unique TCR sequences. Of the roughly 410 genotyped donors, 70% to 90% were placed in the genetic ancestry cluster associated with self-reported Caucasian donors. The study was designed to test whether signatures of past pathogen exposure could be identified by cataloging public T cell receptors. The T cell repertoires of several hundred subjects were profiled by immunosequencing and related to cytomegalovirus serostatus. Besides the first cohort of around 670 subjects, a separate validation cohort made up of 95 to 150 different subjects was used. High-throughput TCR immunosequencing, statistical association of individual TCRs with disease status, and machine learning were combined to predict cytomegalovirus infection status. A later analysis re-examined previously published TCR beta repertoires from 500 to 700 donors and added high-resolution HLA genotyping to investigate patterns of TCR occurrence. Rather than drawing on any new phenotypic data, the later analysis identified candidate immune exposures from TCR beta sequences and the way those sequences occurred across donors. An earlier analysis of several hundred of the donors applied high-throughput TCR beta sequencing to assess whether each TCR beta V gene segment acted as functional or pseudogenic. Alongside the repertoire data, information on donor age, sex, ethnicity and CMV serostatus was compiled. Genome-wide SNP genotypes for about three fifths of the roughly 700 donors were used in a later genetic analysis, which treated that subset as a discovery cohort. Every discovery cohort repertoire had been produced on one sequencing platform. Class I and class II HLA loci were covered by the typing at four-digit resolution. The number of typed donors differed by locus: about 620-640 for A, B, C, DRB1 and DQB1; 522 for DQA1; approximately 600 for DPA1; and roughly 450 for DPB1. Because of strong linkage in the cohort, four or five DR-DQ haplotypes were treated as single units for association and clustering. Across some 400 genotyped donors of the cohort, an average of about 220,000 unique TCR beta nucleotide sequences per donor were sequenced, and around 19% of those sequences were non-productive. What the study reported, not specific to this receptor: In a later analysis, HLA-associated TCR beta chains showed more clonal expansion and lower generation probabilities than non-associated chains that were equally common. Because HLA typing was missing for some donors at each locus, association tests included only the typed subset. A further reported finding was that TCR beta sequences accurately predicted the HLA-A and HLA-B alleles for most subjects in the first cohort. According to a later genetic analysis, donors in an Asian-associated ancestry cluster had fewer N-insertions in productive TCRs than the approximately 700-donor mean. In a later analysis, most CMV-associated TCR beta chains were found to appear HLA-restricted, with HLA associations seemingly driven largely by CMV exposure. Broadly in line with IMGT annotations, most TCR beta V segments showed up in productive rearrangements about 87% or about 30% of the time in an earlier analysis of a few hundred of the donors. Three of the identified cytomegalovirus-associated TCR beta chains were confirmed in vitro to be specific for cytomegalovirus antigens. Roughly uniform sequencing depth across donors was assumed in presence/absence analyses, although this assumption may not hold. A group of highly shared sequence variants was considered likely to be a technical artifact of the sequencing pipeline. Some IMGT-functional V segments, including TRBV6-2 and TRBV6-3, could not be distinguished by the 87-base-pair reads and were therefore excluded. The cohort was sequenced for TCR beta chains only, and without alpha or paired-chain data the features that could be detected were limited. For the cohort, immune exposure information was limited to CMV serostatus. In a later analysis, the rate of TCR association differed among HLA loci, with DRB1 alleles having the most associated TCRs and HLA-C alleles having the fewest. An association between a missense DCLRE1C variant and V-gene and J-gene trimming of TCR beta chains was found in a later genetic analysis and replicated in an independent cohort. Correlated functional status among segregating V segments might reflect linkage disequilibrium, but an unknown experimental factor could not be ruled out. Across donors, most TCR sequences were observed very rarely, whereas some public TCRs were present in many individuals. Because counts were too low, approximately 15 rarely observed V segments, including chromosome 9 orphons, were excluded from the earlier analysis of 587 of the donors. When HLA alleles, especially DR and DQ, strongly co-occurred, attributing TCR associations to individual alleles was difficult. Specific HLA alleles were associated with more than 15,000 TCR beta sequences at a false discovery rate of 0.05 in a later analysis. The classifier was reported to diagnose cytomegalovirus status with high specificity and sensitivity in both the original cohort and the validation cohort. Several of the top co-occurrence clusters appeared to be linked to parvovirus B19, influenza, CMV and Epstein-Barr virus, according to a later analysis. The study gave a list of 150 to 200 TCR beta chains associated with cytomegalovirus. It was suggested by the authors that the approach could potentially be generalized to other disease states and immunological phenotypes.

Including cysteine and phenylalanine, the CDR3 has 12 amino acids. Left in the record is the CDR3 DNA by itself, 36 bases read in frame from the first base. Reading the germline V gene (reference sequence) gives CDR1 GTSNPN and CDR2 SVGIG. The receptor library was made with the immunoSEQ multiplex PCR assay. For the multiplex PCR, a mixture combining 60 forward primers for TCR Vbeta segments and 13 reverse primers for TCR Jbeta segments was used. The CDR3 region of rearranged TCR beta genes was amplified from genomic DNA by a multiplex PCR assay. On the Illumina HiSeq System, the amplified TCR beta libraries were sequenced as 87-base-pair reads. As for the authors' bioinformatics: In a later analysis, tens of millions of unique TCR beta chains were counted across the roughly 700 repertoires, and approximately 11 million of these chains were shared by at least two donors. To remove PCR and sequencing errors, raw reads were error-corrected and collapsed into unique sequences using a nearest-neighbor algorithm that merged closely related sequences. To assign V, D and J gene segments, CDR3 sequences were aligned to IMGT reference sequences. Each retained sequence needed at least a six-nucleotide match to both a V gene segment and a J gene segment. Rearrangements were called productive when the CDR3 lacked stop codons and stayed in frame with V and J; all others were non-productive. Following IMGT convention, CDR3 was defined as the stretch from the second conserved V-encoded cysteine up to the conserved J-encoded phenylalanine. The earlier analysis of about 570 of the donors excluded any sequence lacking an unambiguous match to a single V gene segment. An earlier analysis of 587 of the donors classified V segments as functional when productive rearrangements were above 56.7% and as segregating when the standard deviation between donors was above 5%. A statistical classification framework was built for diagnosing cytomegalovirus status from the catalog of TCR beta chain sequences. In a later analysis, TCR nucleotide sequences were compared against IMGT/GENE-DB human TR gene sequences so that V and J genes could be assigned. Using the TCRdist pipeline, a later analysis assigned CDR3 sequences along with most-parsimonious VDJ recombination scenarios. In a later analysis, every TCR beta chain was defined by the combination of its CDR3 amino acid sequence and its V-gene family, and reads without a unique V-gene family were dropped. To address suspected cross-contamination and a sequencing artifact, a later analysis removed approximately 590 highly shared, low-generation-probability nucleotide sequences. In a later analysis, a clonal expansion index for each public chain was calculated from normalized within-repertoire ranks of inferred template counts. Generation probabilities in a later analysis came from a VDJ recombination model fitted to out-of-frame rearrangements, and those results were checked against IGoR. A later analysis scored TCR-TCR, TCR-HLA and TCR-CMV co-occurrence with hypergeometric tests, applying a repertoire-size bias correction to TCR pairs. To estimate false discovery rates, a later analysis permuted the HLA or CMV assignments 20 times. In a later analysis, co-occurring TCRs were grouped with DBSCAN, and TCRdist sequence similarity was added when clustering was performed within HLA-allele-positive subsets. Repertoires with fewer than 30,000 or more than 120,000 public chains were left out of co-occurrence clustering, as were about five repertoires with anomalous nucleotide sharing. The source is immuneACCESS, and TCRdb retained only in-frame sequences with V and J called. Part of the clones is not carried over; for the studies checked, unresolved V genes explain less than half of this, and the remainder is unexplained. The V and J calls and clone size come from that table; D and trimming were worked out from the DNA. In this sample the table shows approximately 140,000 clones, roughly three quarters of which occur a single time. 4.5% to 6% of the sample belongs to the ten largest clones.

The sequenced sample was PBMCs. The TCR was taken from a woman aged 50 to 65 in good health and CMV-seronegative. The chain employs TRBV30 and TRBJ2-3; no confident D gene assignment can be made. The DNA reads TGTGCCTGGAAGCGTTTATCAGATACGCGGTATTTT. Translation gives CAWKRLSDTRYF.